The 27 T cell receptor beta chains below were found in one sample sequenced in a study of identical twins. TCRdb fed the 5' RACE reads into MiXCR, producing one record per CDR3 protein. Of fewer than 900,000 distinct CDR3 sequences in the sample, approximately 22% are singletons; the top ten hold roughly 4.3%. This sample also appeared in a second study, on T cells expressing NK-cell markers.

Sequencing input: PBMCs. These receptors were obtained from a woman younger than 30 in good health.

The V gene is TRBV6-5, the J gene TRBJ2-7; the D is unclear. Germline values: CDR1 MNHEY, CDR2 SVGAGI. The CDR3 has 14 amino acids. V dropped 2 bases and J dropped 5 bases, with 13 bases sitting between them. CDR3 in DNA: TGTGCCAGCAGTTACAGTCTAGGCACCAACGAGCAGTACTTC. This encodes CASSYSLGTNEQYF.

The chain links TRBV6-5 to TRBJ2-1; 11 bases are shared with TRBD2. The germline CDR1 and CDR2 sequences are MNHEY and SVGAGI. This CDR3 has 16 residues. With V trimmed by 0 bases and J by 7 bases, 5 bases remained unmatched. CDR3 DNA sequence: TGTGCCAGCAGTTACTCTAGCGGGAGGGTACCTAATGAGCAGTTCTTC. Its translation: CASSYSSGRVPNEQFF.

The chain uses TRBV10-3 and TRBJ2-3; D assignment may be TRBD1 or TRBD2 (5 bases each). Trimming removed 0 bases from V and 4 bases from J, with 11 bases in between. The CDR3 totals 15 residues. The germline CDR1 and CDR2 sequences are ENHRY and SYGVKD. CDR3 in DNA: TGTGCCATCAGTGAGTCACGAGGGGCCGCAGATACGCAGTATTTT. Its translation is CAISESRGAADTQYF.

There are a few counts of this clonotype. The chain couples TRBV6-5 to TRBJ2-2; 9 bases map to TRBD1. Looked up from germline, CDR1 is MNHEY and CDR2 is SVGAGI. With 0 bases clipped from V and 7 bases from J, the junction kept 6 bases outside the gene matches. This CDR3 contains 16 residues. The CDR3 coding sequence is TGTGCCAGCAGTTACTCCGGGACAGGGTTTGGCGGGGAGCTGTTTTTT. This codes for CASSYSGTGFGGELFF.

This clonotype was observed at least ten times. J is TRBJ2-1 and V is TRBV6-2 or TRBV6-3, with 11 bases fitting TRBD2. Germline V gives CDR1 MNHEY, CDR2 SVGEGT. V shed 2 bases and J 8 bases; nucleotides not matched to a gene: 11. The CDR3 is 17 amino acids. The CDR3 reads CASSYPLAGGNLDEQFF. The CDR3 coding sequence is TGTGCCAGCAGTTACCCCCTAGCGGGAGGTAATTTGGATGAGCAGTTCTTC.

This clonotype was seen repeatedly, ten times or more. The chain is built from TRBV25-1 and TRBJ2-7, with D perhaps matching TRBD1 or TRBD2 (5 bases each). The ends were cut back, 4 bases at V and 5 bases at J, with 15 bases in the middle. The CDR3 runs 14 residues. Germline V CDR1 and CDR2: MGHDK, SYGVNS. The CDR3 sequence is CASSAAGSPNEQYF. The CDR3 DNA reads TGTGCCAGCAGTGCTGCAGGGAGTCCCAACGAGCAGTACTTC.

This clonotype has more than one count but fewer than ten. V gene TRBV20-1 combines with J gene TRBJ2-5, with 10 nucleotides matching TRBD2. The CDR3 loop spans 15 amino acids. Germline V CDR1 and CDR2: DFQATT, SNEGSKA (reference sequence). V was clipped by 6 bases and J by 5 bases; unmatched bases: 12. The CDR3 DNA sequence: TGCAGTGCCCCTGCCCAAGCGGGGGGGCGGGAGACCCAGTACTTC. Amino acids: CSAPAQAGGRETQYF.

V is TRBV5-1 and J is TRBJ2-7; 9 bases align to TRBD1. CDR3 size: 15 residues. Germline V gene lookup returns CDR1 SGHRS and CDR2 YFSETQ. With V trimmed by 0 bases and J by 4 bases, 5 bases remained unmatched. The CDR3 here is CASSLASDRGYEQYF. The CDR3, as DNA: TGCGCCAGCAGCTTGGCTTCGGACAGGGGATACGAGCAGTACTTC.

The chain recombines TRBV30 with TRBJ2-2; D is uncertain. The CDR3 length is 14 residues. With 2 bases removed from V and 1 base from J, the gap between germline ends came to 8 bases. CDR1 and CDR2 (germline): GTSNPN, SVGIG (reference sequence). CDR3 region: CAWSPSMNTGELFF. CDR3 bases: TGTGCCTGGAGTCCTTCTATGAACACCGGGGAGCTGTTTTTT.

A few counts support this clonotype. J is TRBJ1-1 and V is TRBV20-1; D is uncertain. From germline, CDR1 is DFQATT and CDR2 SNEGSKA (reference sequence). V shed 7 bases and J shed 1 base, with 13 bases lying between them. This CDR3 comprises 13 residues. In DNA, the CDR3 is TGCAGTGTCAGACCCTTTTCGAACACTGAAGCTTTCTTT. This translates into CSVRPFSNTEAFF.

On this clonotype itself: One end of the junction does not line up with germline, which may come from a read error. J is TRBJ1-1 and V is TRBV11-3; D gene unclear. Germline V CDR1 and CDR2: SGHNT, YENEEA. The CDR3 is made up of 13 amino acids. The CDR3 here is CASSLGSNTDAFF. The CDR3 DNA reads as TGTGCCAGCAGCTTAGGATCGAACACTGATGCTTTCTTT.

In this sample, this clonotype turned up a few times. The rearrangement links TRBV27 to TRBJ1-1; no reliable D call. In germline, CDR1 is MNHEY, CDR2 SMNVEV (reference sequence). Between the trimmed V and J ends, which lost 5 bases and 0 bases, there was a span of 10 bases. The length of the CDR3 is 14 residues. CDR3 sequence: CASSAPGMNTEAFF. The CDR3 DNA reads TGTGCCAGCAGTGCCCCGGGGATGAACACTGAAGCTTTCTTT.

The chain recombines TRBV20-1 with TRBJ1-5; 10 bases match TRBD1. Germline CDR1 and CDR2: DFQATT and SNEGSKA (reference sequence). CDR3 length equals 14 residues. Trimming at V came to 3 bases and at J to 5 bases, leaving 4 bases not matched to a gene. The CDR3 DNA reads TGCAGTGCTAGGGAAGGACAGGGGGATCAGCCCCAGCATTTT. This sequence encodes CSAREGQGDQPQHF.

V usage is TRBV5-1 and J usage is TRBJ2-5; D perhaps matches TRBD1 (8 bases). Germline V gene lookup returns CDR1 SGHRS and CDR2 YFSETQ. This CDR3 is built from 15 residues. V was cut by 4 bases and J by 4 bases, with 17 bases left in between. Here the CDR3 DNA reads TGCGCCAGCAGCCTACGGACAGGGAGGGCAGAGACCCAGTACTTC. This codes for CASSLRTGRAETQYF.

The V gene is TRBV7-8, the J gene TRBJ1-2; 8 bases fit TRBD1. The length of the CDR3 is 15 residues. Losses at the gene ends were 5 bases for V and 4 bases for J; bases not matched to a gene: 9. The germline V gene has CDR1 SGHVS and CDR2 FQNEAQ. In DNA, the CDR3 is TGTGCCAGCAGCACCCGGACAGGGCGCCGCTATGGCTACACCTTC. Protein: CASSTRTGRRYGYTF.

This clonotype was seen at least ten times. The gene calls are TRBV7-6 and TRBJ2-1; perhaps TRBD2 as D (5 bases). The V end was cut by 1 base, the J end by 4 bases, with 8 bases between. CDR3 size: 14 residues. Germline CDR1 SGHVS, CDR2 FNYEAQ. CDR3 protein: CASSLESGYNEQFF. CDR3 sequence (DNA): TGTGCCAGCAGCTTAGAGTCGGGGTACAATGAGCAGTTCTTC.

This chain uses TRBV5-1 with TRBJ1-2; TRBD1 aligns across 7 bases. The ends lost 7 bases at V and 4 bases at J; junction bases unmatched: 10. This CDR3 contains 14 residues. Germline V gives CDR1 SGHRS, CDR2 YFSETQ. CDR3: CASGEPDRVYGYTF. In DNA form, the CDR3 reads TGCGCCAGCGGAGAACCAGACAGGGTCTATGGCTACACCTTC.

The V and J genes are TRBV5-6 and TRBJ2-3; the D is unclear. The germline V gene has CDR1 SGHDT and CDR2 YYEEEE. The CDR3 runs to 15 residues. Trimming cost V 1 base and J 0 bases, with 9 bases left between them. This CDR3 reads CASSLLGFSTDTQYF. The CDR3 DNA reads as TGTGCCAGCAGCTTGTTAGGGTTCAGCACAGATACGCAGTATTTT. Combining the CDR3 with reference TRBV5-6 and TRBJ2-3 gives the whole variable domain DAGVTQSPTHLIKTRGQQVTLRCSPKSGHDTVSWYQQALGQGPQFIFQYYEEEERQRGNFPDRFSGHQFPNYSSELNVNALLLGDSALYLCASSLLGFSTDTQYFGPGTRLTVL.

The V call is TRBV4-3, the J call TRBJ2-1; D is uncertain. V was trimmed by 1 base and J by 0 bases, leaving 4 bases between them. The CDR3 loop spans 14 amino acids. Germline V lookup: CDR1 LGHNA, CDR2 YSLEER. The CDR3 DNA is TGCGCCAGCAGCCAAGGGCGCTCCTACAATGAGCAGTTCTTC. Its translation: CASSQGRSYNEQFF.

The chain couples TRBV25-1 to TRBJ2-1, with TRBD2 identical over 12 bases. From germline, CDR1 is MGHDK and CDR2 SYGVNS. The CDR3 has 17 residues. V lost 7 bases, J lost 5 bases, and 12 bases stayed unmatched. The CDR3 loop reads CASTKGASGGEDNEQFF. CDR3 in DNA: TGTGCCAGCACTAAAGGGGCTAGCGGGGGGGAGGACAATGAGCAGTTCTTC.

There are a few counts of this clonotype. CDR3 DNA: TGTGCCAGCAGTTACCCAGGGACGGGTGGCTACACCTTC. Translation: CASSYPGTGGYTF. This rearrangement joins TRBV6-5 to TRBJ1-2, with a weak D call TRBD1 (5 bases). V gave up 2 bases and J gave up 7 bases, with 11 bases separating them. The CDR3 covers 13 residues. Germline V lookup: CDR1 MNHEY, CDR2 SVGAGI.

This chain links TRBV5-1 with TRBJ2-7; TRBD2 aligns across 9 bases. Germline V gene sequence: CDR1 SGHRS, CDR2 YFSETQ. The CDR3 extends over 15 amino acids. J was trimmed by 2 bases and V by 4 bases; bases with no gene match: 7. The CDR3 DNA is TGCGCCAGCAGCCCTGGCGCGGGAGGGCCCTACGAGCAGTACTTC. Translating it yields CASSPGAGGPYEQYF.

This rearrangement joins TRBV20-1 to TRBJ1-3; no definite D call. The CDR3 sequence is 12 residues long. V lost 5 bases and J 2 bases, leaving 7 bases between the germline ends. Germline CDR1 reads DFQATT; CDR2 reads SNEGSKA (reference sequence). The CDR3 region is CSAASPGNTIYF. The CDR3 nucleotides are TGCAGTGCTGCTAGCCCTGGAAACACCATATATTTT.

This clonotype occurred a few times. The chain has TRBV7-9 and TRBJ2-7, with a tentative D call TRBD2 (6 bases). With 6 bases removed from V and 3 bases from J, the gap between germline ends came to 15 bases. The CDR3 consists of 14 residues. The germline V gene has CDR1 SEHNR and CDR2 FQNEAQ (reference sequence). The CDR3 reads CASRPRGAFYEQYF. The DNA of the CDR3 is TGTGCCAGCAGGCCGCGCGGGGCTTTCTACGAGCAGTACTTC.

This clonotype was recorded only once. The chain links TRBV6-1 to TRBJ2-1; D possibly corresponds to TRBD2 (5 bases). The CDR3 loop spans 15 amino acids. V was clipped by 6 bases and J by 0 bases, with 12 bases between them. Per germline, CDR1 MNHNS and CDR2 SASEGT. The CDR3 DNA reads TGTGCCAGCAGGCCCCCGGGGAGCTCCTACAATGAGCAGTTCTTC. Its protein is CASRPPGSSYNEQFF.

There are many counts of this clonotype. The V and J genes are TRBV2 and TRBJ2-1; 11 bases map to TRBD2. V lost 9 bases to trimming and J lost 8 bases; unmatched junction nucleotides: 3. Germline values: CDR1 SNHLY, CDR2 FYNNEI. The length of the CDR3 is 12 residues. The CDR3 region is CARTSGKDEQFF. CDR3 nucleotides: TGTGCCAGGACTAGCGGGAAGGATGAGCAGTTCTTC.

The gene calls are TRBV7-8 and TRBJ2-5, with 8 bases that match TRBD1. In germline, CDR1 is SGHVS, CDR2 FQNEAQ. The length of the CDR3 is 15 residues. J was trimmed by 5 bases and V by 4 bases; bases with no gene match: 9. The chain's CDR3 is CASSYKDREWETQYF. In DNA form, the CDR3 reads TGTGCCAGCAGCTATAAGGACAGGGAGTGGGAGACCCAGTACTTC.